The 18 T cell receptor beta chains below come from one sample, sequenced in a study of T-cell reconstitution after alpha-beta-depleted transplantation in children. It was with unique molecular identifiers that the TCRbeta library was prepared. MiXCR, run by TCRdb on the PCR reads, gives a single entry per CDR3 protein. The sample has 150,000 to 250,000 distinct CDR3 sequences; roughly 15% are singletons. The sample consisted of PBMCs from the stem cell graft donor, taken from the stem cell graft. These receptors were collected from a human donor who donated a stem cell graft to a child with acute lymphoblastic leukemia.

V usage is TRBV6-1 and J usage is TRBJ2-7, with D perhaps TRBD1 (6 bases). Germline CDR1 and CDR2: MNHNS and SASEGT. The CDR3 totals 14 residues. The V end was cut by 8 bases, the J end by 3 bases, with 17 bases between. The CDR3 nucleotides are TGTGCCAGCCAGGGGATGGGAATTCTCTACGAGCAGTACTTC. Translated, it gives CASQGMGILYEQYF.

This clonotype was recorded at least ten times. The chain combines TRBV7-9 with TRBJ2-2; D possibly matches TRBD1 or TRBD2 (6 bases each). Trimming pared 10 bases from V and 1 base from J, leaving 16 bases between. There are 15 residues in the CDR3. CDR1 is SEHNR, CDR2 FQNEAQ, per germline (reference sequence). CDR3 sequence: CAIQRGALNTGELFF. CDR3 nucleotide sequence: TGTGCCATTCAGAGGGGGGCGCTGAACACCGGGGAGCTGTTTTTT.

This clonotype was counted many times. The chain links TRBV20-1 to TRBJ1-5; D ambiguous. CDR3 length equals 13 residues. V was shortened by 3 bases and J by 9 bases, with 15 bases between the two germline ends. Germline values: CDR1 DFQATT, CDR2 SNEGSKA (reference sequence). CDR3 protein: CSASGSVLRPQHF. The CDR3 DNA is TGCAGTGCTAGCGGCAGCGTCCTGAGGCCCCAGCATTTT.

This clonotype was picked up many times. The V and J genes are TRBV11-2 and TRBJ2-3; 8 positions agree with TRBD2. Unmatched junction bases numbered 3, after V lost 0 bases and J lost 1 base. In germline, CDR1 is SGHAT, CDR2 FQNNGV. This CDR3 is built from 16 residues. CDR3 protein: CASSLDRAGGTDTQYF. The CDR3 DNA sequence: TGTGCCAGCAGCTTAGATCGAGCGGGAGGCACAGATACGCAGTATTTT.

This clonotype was observed many times. The chain combines TRBV7-9 with TRBJ1-1; TRBD1 is a possible D gene (5 bases). V lost 5 bases to trimming and J lost 1 base, with 17 bases between them. From germline, CDR1 is SEHNR and CDR2 FQNEAQ (reference sequence). This CDR3 is 16 amino acids long. The chain's CDR3 is CASSPRHLGQNTEAFF. The CDR3 bases are TGTGCCAGCAGCCCAAGGCATTTAGGACAGAACACTGAAGCTTTCTTT.

This clonotype was picked up many times. The rearrangement joins TRBV20-1 to TRBJ2-5; TRBD2 is a possible D gene (5 bases). Germline V gene lookup returns CDR1 DFQATT and CDR2 SNEGSKA (reference sequence). This CDR3 has 14 amino acids. V lost 3 bases to trimming and J lost 7 bases, with 18 bases between them. The CDR3 here is CSASTGSRVGTQYF. The CDR3 coding sequence is TGCAGTGCTAGTACTGGGAGTCGGGTGGGGACCCAGTACTTC.

This clonotype was seen at least ten times. The J gene is TRBJ1-5, the V gene TRBV5-1, with 7 bases fitting TRBD1. V lost 3 bases and J lost 5; bases outside the gene matches: 8. This CDR3 has 15 amino acids. CDR1 SGHRS and CDR2 YFSETQ come from the germline V gene. The CDR3 bases are TGCGCCAGCAGCTCGACAGGGAGGTATGATCAGCCCCAGCATTTT. This gives the protein CASSSTGRYDQPQHF.

This clonotype was detected ten times or more. The chain couples TRBV7-9 to TRBJ2-7; D remains ambiguous. Germline CDR1 and CDR2: SEHNR and FQNEAQ (reference sequence). The CDR3 loop spans 15 amino acids. V shed 2 bases and J shed 2 bases, with 13 bases lying between them. CDR3 sequence (DNA): TGTGCCAGCAGCTTAATAGCCGGATTCACCTACGAGCAGTACTTC. It is translated as CASSLIAGFTYEQYF.

This clonotype was seen a few times. The V gene is TRBV5-1, the J gene TRBJ1-2; D not certain. This CDR3 region has 14 residues. Germline V CDR1 and CDR2: SGHRS, YFSETQ. The V gene lost 4 bases and the J gene lost 3 bases, with 13 bases spanning the gap. The CDR3 is CASSPDNGDYGYTF. In DNA, the CDR3 is TGCGCCAGCAGCCCTGACAACGGTGACTATGGCTACACCTTC.

CDR3 nucleotides: TGTGCCAGCAGTTCCTTCGGCGGGGATGAGCAGTTCTTC. It encodes CASSSFGGDEQFF. The chain recombines TRBV27 with TRBJ2-1; a possible D gene is TRBD2 (6 bases). There are 13 residues in the CDR3. Germline CDR1 and CDR2: MNHEY and SMNVEV (reference sequence). The germline V and J ends were trimmed by 4 bases and 8 bases, with 12 bases remaining between them.

This clonotype was counted at least ten times. The V and J genes are TRBV20-1 and TRBJ1-2, with D perhaps matching TRBD1 (5 bases). The CDR3 totals 14 residues. The V end lost 0 bases, the J end lost 8 bases, and 16 bases lay between the germline ends. CDR1 is DFQATT, CDR2 SNEGSKA, per germline (reference sequence). The CDR3 DNA is TGCAGTGCTAGAGATCTCCGGGACGTTGGAGGCTACACCTTC. It encodes CSARDLRDVGGYTF.

With regard to this clonotype: Since a much larger clone is just one base distant, this may be a read error. The V gene is TRBV28, the J gene TRBJ1-5; the D is unclear. V lost 10 bases to trimming and J lost 6 bases, with 16 bases between them. Per the germline V gene, CDR1 is MDHEN and CDR2 is SYDVKM. The CDR3 covers 13 residues. This CDR3 is CAIAANYVQPQHF. The CDR3, as DNA: TGTGCCATCGCCGCGAACTATGTTCAGCCCCAGCATTTT.

With respect to this clonotype: It may be a read error: a sequence one base away is much more abundant. The CDR3 end shows no conserved phenylalanine or tryptophan, and so a read error is likely. The genes are TRBV12-3 or TRBV12-4 and TRBJ2-7, with TRBD2 matching over 10 bases. With V trimmed by 3 bases and J by 3 bases, 2 bases remained unmatched. The CDR3 runs to 14 residues. The CDR3 loop reads CASSLSSGSYEQYS. CDR3 nucleotides: TGTGCCAGCAGTTTGTCTAGCGGGAGCTACGAGCAGTACTCC.

The J gene is TRBJ1-5, the V gene TRBV27; possibly TRBD1 for D (5 bases). Trimming took off 6 bases at V and 9 bases at J, with 21 bases between the two ends. The length of the CDR3 is 15 residues. Germline lookup yields CDR1 MNHEY and CDR2 SMNVEV (reference sequence). This CDR3 reads CASSLIYRSFGPQHF. DNA for the CDR3: TGTGCCAGCAGCTTAATTTACAGGTCTTTTGGGCCCCAGCATTTT.

The rearrangement joins TRBV14 to TRBJ2-7; D call uncertain. V was clipped by 4 bases and J by 5 bases, with 15 bases between them. The CDR3 extends over 14 amino acids. The germline CDR1 and CDR2 sequences are SGHDN and FVKESK. The CDR3 sequence is CASSPQPTRHEQYF. The DNA of the CDR3 is TGTGCCAGCAGCCCTCAACCGACGAGGCACGAGCAGTACTTC.

This clonotype was recorded many times. This chain uses TRBV20-1 with TRBJ2-3; D unclear. CDR1 is DFQATT and CDR2 is SNEGSKA in the germline V gene (reference sequence). Trimming cost V 7 bases and J 2 bases, with 10 bases left between them. This CDR3 contains 12 residues. CDR3 coding DNA: TGCAGTGGTGTAGGGTTCACAGATACGCAGTATTTT. It encodes CSGVGFTDTQYF.

This clonotype was detected many times. The chain carries TRBV5-1 and TRBJ2-5, with D perhaps matching TRBD1 (5 bases). V lost 2 bases, J lost 0 bases, and 8 bases lay in between. The length of the CDR3 is 14 residues. Germline V gene sequence: CDR1 SGHRS, CDR2 YFSETQ. The CDR3 here is CASSFQGDQETQYF. For the CDR3, the DNA is TGCGCCAGCAGCTTCCAAGGGGACCAAGAGACCCAGTACTTC.

This chain joins TRBV6-5 and TRBJ2-7, with 8 bases that match TRBD1. The CDR3 sequence is 15 residues long. Losses at the gene ends were 2 bases for V and 7 bases for J; bases not matched to a gene: 10. The germline V gene encodes CDR1 MNHEY and CDR2 SVGAGI. DNA for the CDR3: TGTGCCAGCAGTTACCGTCTCGGACAGGGTAGGGAGCAGTACTTC. Translation: CASSYRLGQGREQYF.